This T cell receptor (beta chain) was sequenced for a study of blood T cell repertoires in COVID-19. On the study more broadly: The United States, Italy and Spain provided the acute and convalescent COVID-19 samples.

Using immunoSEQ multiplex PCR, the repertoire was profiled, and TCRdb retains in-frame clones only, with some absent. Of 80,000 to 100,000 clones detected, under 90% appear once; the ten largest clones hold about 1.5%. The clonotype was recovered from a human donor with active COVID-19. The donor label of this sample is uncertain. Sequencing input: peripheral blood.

CDR3 nucleotide sequence: TGTGCCAGCAGCGTAGACAGGGGGCACTATGGCTACACCTTC. Amino acids: CASSVDRGHYGYTF. The chain recombines TRBV9 with TRBJ1-2; 9 nucleotides agree with TRBD1. Germline V gene sequence: CDR1 SGDLS, CDR2 YYNGEE. V shed 0 bases and J 3 bases; nucleotides not matched to a gene: 0. The CDR3 length is 14 residues.